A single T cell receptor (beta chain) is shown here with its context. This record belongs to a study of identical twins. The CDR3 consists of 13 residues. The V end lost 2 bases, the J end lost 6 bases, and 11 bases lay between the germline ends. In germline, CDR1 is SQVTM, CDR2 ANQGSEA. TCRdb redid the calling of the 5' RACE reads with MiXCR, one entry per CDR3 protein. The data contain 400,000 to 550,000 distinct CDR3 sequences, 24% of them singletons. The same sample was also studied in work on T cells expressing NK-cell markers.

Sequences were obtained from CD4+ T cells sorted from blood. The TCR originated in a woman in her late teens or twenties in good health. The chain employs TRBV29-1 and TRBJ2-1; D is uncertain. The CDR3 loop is CSVEPPPGNEQFF. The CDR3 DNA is TGCAGCGTTGAACCCCCCCCTGGCAATGAGCAGTTCTTC.